This entry lists 2 T cell receptor beta chains sequenced from one sample in a study of blood T cell repertoires in COVID-19. The repertoire was sequenced with immunoSEQ multiplex PCR; TCRdb's copy has only in-frame clones and lacks some. The sample holds 150,000 to 200,000 clones; roughly 79% are singletons and the top ten take around 12%. Material for sequencing was peripheral blood. All receptors derive from a woman aged 80 or over with COVID-19, enrolled during active disease.

V is TRBV4-1 and J is TRBJ2-7, with TRBD2 matching 13 bases. The germline V gene encodes CDR1 MGHRA and CDR2 YSYEKL. The CDR3 loop spans 16 amino acids. The trim removed 3 bases at V and 4 bases at J, leaving 6 bases unmatched. CDR3 sequence: CASSHGLAGVRYEQYF. The DNA of the CDR3 is TGCGCCAGCAGCCACGGACTAGCGGGAGTAAGATACGAGCAGTACTTC.

This sequence joins TRBV28 and TRBJ2-1, with 11 bases identical to TRBD2. The CDR3 is 16 residues long. The ends lost 6 bases at V and 6 bases at J; junction bases unmatched: 10. From germline, CDR1 is MDHEN and CDR2 SYDVKM. The DNA of the CDR3 is TGTGCCAGCAGGGTGACTAGCGGGAAAATAGGCAATGAGCAGTTCTTC. This codes for CASRVTSGKIGNEQFF.